These 25 T cell receptor beta chains came from one sample sequenced in a study of blood T cells in healthy people across ages. A sample-barcoded 5' primer and a J-beta primer mix were used in a second PCR of about 7 to 12 cycles. From the 5' RACE reads, TCRdb called clonotypes with MiXCR, one entry per CDR3 protein. The table has 700,000 to 900,000 distinct CDR3 sequences, roughly 50% seen once; the top ten hold 41%. Sequencing was performed on blood. The receptor source for this set is a man older than 75 in good health.

Only a few counts were recorded for this clonotype. The chain carries TRBV20-1 and TRBJ2-3; 8 nucleotides align to TRBD1. CDR1 is DFQATT and CDR2 is SNEGSKA in the germline V gene (reference sequence). The CDR3 runs to 15 residues. Trimming cost V 5 bases and J 2 bases; bases outside gene matches: 9. CDR3 amino acids: CSAPRGTGITDTQYF. DNA of the CDR3: TGCAGTGCTCCCAGGGGGACAGGAATCACAGATACGCAGTATTTT.

This clonotype showed up just a few times. This chain joins TRBV27 and TRBJ1-6; the D gene is possibly TRBD1 (5 bases). Germline lookup yields CDR1 MNHEY and CDR2 SMNVEV (reference sequence). The CDR3 covers 18 residues. Trimming cost V 0 bases and J 3 bases, with 15 bases left between them. CDR3 sequence reads: CASSLSSPGRSYNSPLHF. CDR3 DNA: TGTGCCAGCAGTTTATCATCGCCAGGGAGAAGCTATAATTCACCCCTCCACTTT.

This clonotype came up a few times. The chain couples TRBV5-1 to TRBJ2-3; unclear D gene. Germline CDR1 is SGHRS and CDR2 is YFSETQ. CDR3 length: 16 residues. V was shortened by 0 bases and J by 0 bases, with 11 bases between the two germline ends. In DNA form, the CDR3 reads TGCGCCAGCAGCTTGGGAGTCAGTGGGAGCACAGATACGCAGTATTTT. Encoded protein: CASSLGVSGSTDTQYF.

The V and J genes are TRBV2 and TRBJ2-7, with TRBD2 matching over 8 bases. Germline trimming cut 3 bases from V and 5 bases from J; bases unmatched to any gene: 9. Per germline, CDR1 SNHLY and CDR2 FYNNEI. The CDR3 covers 15 residues. The CDR3 nucleotides are TGTGCCAGCAGTGACGGCCTAGCGGGCGTCCACGAGCAGTACTTC. Translation: CASSDGLAGVHEQYF.

There are many counts of this clonotype. The gene calls are TRBV7-2 and TRBJ2-3; tentative D call: TRBD2 (6 bases). The V gene lost 2 bases and the J gene lost 1 base, with 10 bases spanning the gap. The CDR3 length is 15 residues. Germline CDR1 and CDR2: SGHTA and FQGNSA. The CDR3 DNA sequence: TGTGCCAGCAGCTTACAAGCGGGCCGCACAGATACGCAGTATTTT. This gives the protein CASSLQAGRTDTQYF.

The chain uses TRBV29-1 and TRBJ2-3; TRBD2 matches at 12 bases. J gave up 14 bases and V 6 bases, and 27 bases lay outside the gene matches. In germline, CDR1 is SQVTM, CDR2 ANQGSEA. The CDR3 length is 18 residues. CDR3 sequence: CSVAHGLAGTSQNRYAYF. The CDR3 nucleotides read TGCAGCGTCGCCCATGGACTAGCGGGGACGTCCCAGAACAGATACGCGTATTTT.

The chain joins TRBV9 to TRBJ2-1; D uncertain. The J call is in doubt because the DNA end fits TRBJ2-7 better. CDR3 length equals 15 residues. CDR1 and CDR2 (germline): SGDLS, YYNGEE. The CDR3 DNA is TGTGCCAGCAGCGTAGAAGGGAACCCCTACAATGAGCAGTACTTC. This sequence encodes CASSVEGNPYNEQYF.

This clonotype was detected a few times. J is TRBJ2-7 and V is TRBV20-1, with 11 bases lining up with TRBD2. This CDR3 comprises 17 residues. Germline V gives CDR1 DFQATT, CDR2 SNEGSKA (reference sequence). Trimming took 0 bases from V and 2 from J; bases not matched to a gene: 9. The CDR3 sequence is CSARDFLAGGRAYEQYF. For the CDR3, the DNA is TGCAGTGCTAGAGATTTCCTAGCGGGAGGAAGGGCCTACGAGCAGTACTTC.

The chain couples TRBV29-1 to TRBJ1-2; D is ambiguous. The CDR3 consists of 11 residues. Germline CDR1 SQVTM, CDR2 ANQGSEA. Deletions cut 2 bases from V and 7 bases from J, with 8 bases between. The CDR3 DNA is TGCAGCGTTGAAAATCCCACTGGCTACACCTTC. This codes for CSVENPTGYTF.

The CDR3 spells CSASPTRDKITYEQYF. CDR3 nucleotides: TGCAGTGCTTCCCCTACCCGGGACAAGATAACCTACGAGCAGTACTTC. V gene TRBV20-1 combines with J gene TRBJ2-7, with a tentative D call TRBD1 (6 bases). The germline V and J ends were trimmed by 5 bases and 2 bases, with 22 bases remaining between them. Germline-derived CDR1 and CDR2 are DFQATT and SNEGSKA (reference sequence). This CDR3 region has 16 residues.

The chain uses TRBV5-1 and TRBJ2-3; 11 bases fit TRBD2. Germline V gene sequence: CDR1 SGHRS, CDR2 YFSETQ. The CDR3 runs to 15 residues. J was trimmed by 4 bases and V by 3 bases; bases with no gene match: 4. CDR3 sequence reads: CASSSTSGSPDTQYF. The CDR3 region has the DNA TGCGCCAGCAGCTCTACTAGCGGGAGCCCAGATACGCAGTATTTT.

The V and J genes are TRBV21-1 and TRBJ2-1; the table assigns TRBD2, which was not confirmed against the DNA. TRBV21-1 is noted as a pseudogene. CDR3 size: 19 residues. CDR3 nucleotide sequence: TGTGCCAGCAGCAAAGGGGTCAAGCGGGAGGGCCAGTTCTACAATGAGCAGTTCTTC. It yields the protein CASSKGVKREGQFYNEQFF.

V usage is TRBV12-5 and J usage is TRBJ2-5, with D unresolved. V was pared by 7 bases and J by 0 bases, with 12 bases between. This CDR3 is built from 14 residues. Germline CDR1 LGHNT, CDR2 FRNRAP. CDR3 in amino acids: CASESDMYQETQYF. For the CDR3, the DNA is TGTGCTAGTGAGAGCGACATGTACCAAGAGACCCAGTACTTC.

The chain combines TRBV20-1 with TRBJ1-5; 10 bases fit TRBD1. The CDR3 is 16 residues long. In germline, CDR1 is DFQATT, CDR2 SNEGSKA (reference sequence). The V segment lost 1 base and the J segment 3 bases; nucleotides outside the gene matches: 6. The CDR3 protein is CSARVGQGLVNQPQHF. In nucleotides, the CDR3 is TGCAGTGCTAGAGTGGGACAGGGGTTAGTCAATCAGCCCCAGCATTTT.

The gene calls are TRBV28 and TRBJ2-1; unclear D gene. The length of the CDR3 is 11 residues. V dropped 5 bases and J dropped 10 bases, with 9 bases sitting between them. CDR1 and CDR2 (germline): MDHEN, SYDVKM. The CDR3 nucleotides read TGTGCCAGCAGTCCCCGGGCAGAGCAGTTCTTC. It encodes CASSPRAEQFF.

This chain joins TRBV5-8 and TRBJ2-7; 10 bases map to TRBD1. V was clipped by 7 bases and J by 2 bases; unmatched bases: 12. Germline V gene data show CDR1 as SGHTS and CDR2 as YDEGEE. CDR3 length: 16 amino acids. CDR3 loop: CASVRRDRGIPYEQYF. In DNA, the CDR3 is TGTGCCAGCGTTCGTAGGGACAGGGGAATACCCTACGAGCAGTACTTC.

This chain links TRBV29-1 with TRBJ2-5; 10 bases are shared with TRBD1. The J call is in doubt because the DNA end fits TRBJ2-7 better. The germline V gene has CDR1 SQVTM and CDR2 ANQGSEA. This CDR3 comprises 13 residues. CDR3 loop: CSFDRGPDGEQYF. CDR3 DNA: TGCAGCTTCGACAGGGGGCCGGACGGCGAGCAGTACTTC.

V gene TRBV29-1 combines with J gene TRBJ2-1; the match to TRBD2 covers 8 bases. The CDR3 is made up of 13 amino acids. V trimming: 0 bases; J trimming: 12 bases; junction bases outside the gene matches: 7. Germline CDR1 SQVTM, CDR2 ANQGSEA. The CDR3 DNA reads as TGCAGCGTTGAAGAAGGGACTAGTCGGCCGCAGTTCTTC. Its protein is CSVEEGTSRPQFF.

The chain combines TRBV28 with TRBJ2-7, with D hard to call. The CDR3 length is 13 residues. Germline values: CDR1 MDHEN, CDR2 SYDVKM. With 3 bases removed from V and 7 bases from J, the gap between germline ends came to 13 bases. The CDR3: CASSLWVGGEQYF. The CDR3 DNA is TGTGCCAGCAGTTTGTGGGTAGGTGGGGAGCAGTACTTC.

The chain has TRBV12-5 and TRBJ2-4, with TRBD1 matching over 7 bases. The J call may be wrong; the DNA end is better matched by TRBJ2-7. Germline V gives CDR1 LGHNT, CDR2 FRNRAP. CDR3 length: 14 amino acids. CDR3 nucleotides: TGTGCTAGTGGCTGGACAGGAGGATCCTACGAGCAGTACTTC. Its translation: CASGWTGGSYEQYF.

The chain links TRBV7-2 to TRBJ2-5; the D call may be TRBD1 or TRBD2 (8 bases each). V was cut by 0 bases and J by 5 bases, with 25 bases left in between. The CDR3 runs to 19 residues. The V gene's germline CDR1 is SGHTA and CDR2 FQGNSA. CDR3 sequence (DNA): TGTGCCAGCAGCTTAGCGCGGGGGGTGACAGGGGCGGTATGGGAGACCCAGTACTTC. Translated: CASSLARGVTGAVWETQYF.

There are a few counts of this clonotype. V gene TRBV28 combines with J gene TRBJ2-5, with 7 bases fitting TRBD1. Germline V lookup: CDR1 MDHEN, CDR2 SYDVKM. With V trimmed by 6 bases and J by 0 bases, 7 bases remained unmatched. The length of the CDR3 is 15 residues. The chain's CDR3 is CASSSPTGYQETQYF. CDR3 sequence (DNA): TGTGCCAGCAGCTCCCCGACAGGGTACCAAGAGACCCAGTACTTC.

The chain uses TRBV27 and TRBJ2-6; possibly TRBD1 for D (5 bases). The CDR3 consists of 13 residues. Trimming stripped 8 bases from V and 3 bases from J, with 8 bases between. The germline V gene has CDR1 MNHEY and CDR2 SMNVEV (reference sequence). The CDR3 loop is CASGAHGANVLTF. In DNA form, the CDR3 reads TGTGCCAGCGGGGCCCATGGGGCCAACGTCCTGACTTTC.

This chain joins TRBV6-5 and TRBJ2-5, with D possibly being TRBD1 (5 bases). This CDR3 contains 13 residues. V was cut by 6 bases and J by 5 bases, with 13 bases left in between. Per germline, CDR1 MNHEY and CDR2 SVGAGI. The CDR3 DNA is TGTGCCAGCAGAAGACAGCAGTGGGAGACCCAGTACTTC. The encoded protein is CASRRQQWETQYF.

This clonotype was counted between two and nine times. The chain joins TRBV27 to TRBJ2-5; D is unclear. From germline, CDR1 is MNHEY and CDR2 SMNVEV (reference sequence). V was pared by 7 bases and J by 5 bases, with 8 bases between. The CDR3 spans 11 residues. The DNA for the CDR3 is TGTGCCAGCAAAATGGGGGAGACCCAGTACTTC. This encodes CASKMGETQYF.